This section outlines one TCR beta chain sequence together with its context. Seattle patients were enrolled during active infection and followed longitudinally. The CDR3 consists of 14 residues. The ends were cut back, 0 bases at V and 4 bases at J, with 9 bases in the middle. Germline lookup yields CDR1 MGHRA and CDR2 YSYEKL. The sample is drawn from a study of blood T cell repertoires in COVID-19. Overall study: PBMCs, B-cell-depleted T cells, or T cells provided the cDNA or gDNA that made up the material.

Here immunoSEQ multiplex PCR was the method, and the copy in TCRdb shows in-frame clones only, minus some. This sample has about 76,000 clones, with roughly 84% found just once. The genes are TRBV4-1 and TRBJ1-2; D gene unclear. The TCR originated in a man between 60 and 75 years old with COVID-19, enrolled during active disease. The specimen sequenced was peripheral blood. The CDR3 DNA follows: TGCGCCAGCAGCCAAGACAACTACCTCTATGGCTACACCTTC. Translated, it gives CASSQDNYLYGYTF.